This T cell receptor (beta chain) is drawn from a study of T cells in Graves' hyperthyroidism and ophthalmopathy. Turning to this clonotype: Its antigen is undetermined.

It was considered stable Graves' hyperthyroidism when ophthalmopathy did not progress within 18 months. Clinical symptoms, serum thyroxine and TRAb, thyroid ultrasound and orbital computed tomography together formed the diagnostic basis. The source material, RNA transcripts, was used to amplify TCR beta CDR3 regions. The TCR CDR3 was amplified in a first-round RT-PCR using the HTBI primer set. Using its own MiXCR run on the multiplex PCR reads, TCRdb lists one record per CDR3 protein. The sample holds fewer than 750,000 distinct CDR3 sequences, roughly 50% seen once. Study observations and caveats: In validation, the model predicted ophthalmopathy. These predictions came a median about 6.5 months before onset.

The receptor comes from a woman aged 18-29 years with Graves' hyperthyroidism. Sequencing was carried out using peripheral blood or thyroid tissue (not recorded which).

The CDR3 coding sequence is TGTGCCAGCAGCTCAGACGGGTGGGCGATCTACGAGCAGTACTTC. Its protein product is CASSSDGWAIYEQYF. The V and J genes are TRBV7-2 and TRBJ2-7; D is uncertain. V lost 4 bases and J 3 bases, leaving 16 bases between the germline ends. The CDR3 has 15 amino acids. Germline CDR1 is SGHTA and CDR2 is FQGNSA.